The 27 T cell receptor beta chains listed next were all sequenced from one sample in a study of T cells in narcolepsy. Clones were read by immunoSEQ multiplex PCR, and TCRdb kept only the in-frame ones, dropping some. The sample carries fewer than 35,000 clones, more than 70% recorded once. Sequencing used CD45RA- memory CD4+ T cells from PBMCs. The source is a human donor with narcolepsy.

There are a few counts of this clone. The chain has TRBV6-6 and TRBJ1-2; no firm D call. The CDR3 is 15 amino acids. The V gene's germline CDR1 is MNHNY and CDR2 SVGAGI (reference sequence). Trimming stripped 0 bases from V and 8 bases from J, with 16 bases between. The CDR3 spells CASSYSTGPGGGYTF. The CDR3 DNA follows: TGTGCCAGCAGTTACTCAACCGGCCCAGGAGGCGGCTACACCTTC.

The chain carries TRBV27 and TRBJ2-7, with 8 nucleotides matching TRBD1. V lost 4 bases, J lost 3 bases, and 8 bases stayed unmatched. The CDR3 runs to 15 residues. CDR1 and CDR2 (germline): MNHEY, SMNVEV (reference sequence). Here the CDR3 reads CASSSGQDICYEQYF. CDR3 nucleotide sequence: TGTGCCAGCAGTTCGGGACAGGATATTTGCTACGAGCAGTACTTC.

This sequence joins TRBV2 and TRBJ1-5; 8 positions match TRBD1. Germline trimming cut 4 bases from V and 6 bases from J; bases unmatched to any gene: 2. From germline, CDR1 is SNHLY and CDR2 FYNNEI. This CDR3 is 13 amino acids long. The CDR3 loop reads CASSGTGSQPQHF. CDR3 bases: TGTGCCAGCAGTGGGACAGGGTCTCAGCCCCAGCATTTT.

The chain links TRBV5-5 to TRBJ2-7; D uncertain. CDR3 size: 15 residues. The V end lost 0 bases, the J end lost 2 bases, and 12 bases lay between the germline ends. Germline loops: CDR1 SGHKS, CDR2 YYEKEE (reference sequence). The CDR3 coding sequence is TGTGCCAGCAGCTTGGCCTGGGGTCCTACCTACGAGCAGTACTTC. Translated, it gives CASSLAWGPTYEQYF.

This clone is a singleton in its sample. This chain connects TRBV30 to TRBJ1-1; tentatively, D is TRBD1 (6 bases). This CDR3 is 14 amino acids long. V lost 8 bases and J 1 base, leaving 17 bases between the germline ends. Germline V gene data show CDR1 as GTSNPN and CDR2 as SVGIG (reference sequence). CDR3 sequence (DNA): TGTGCCCTAACGGGGGCGACTCCGAACACTGAAGCTTTCTTT. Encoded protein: CALTGATPNTEAFF.

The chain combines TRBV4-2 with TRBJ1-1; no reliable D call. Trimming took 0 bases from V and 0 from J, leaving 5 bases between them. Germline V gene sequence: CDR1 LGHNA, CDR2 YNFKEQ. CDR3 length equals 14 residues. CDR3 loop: CASSQDWMNTEAFF. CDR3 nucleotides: TGTGCCAGCAGCCAAGATTGGATGAACACTGAAGCTTTCTTT.

Here the CDR3 DNA reads TGTGCCAGCAACCGTAAGGGACAGGGTTATACTGAAGCTTTCTTT. Its translation is CASNRKGQGYTEAFF. The chain joins TRBV11-2 to TRBJ1-1, with TRBD1 matching over 9 bases. Trimming took 7 bases from V and 5 from J; bases not matched to a gene: 11. The CDR3 covers 15 residues. Germline V CDR1 and CDR2: SGHAT, FQNNGV.

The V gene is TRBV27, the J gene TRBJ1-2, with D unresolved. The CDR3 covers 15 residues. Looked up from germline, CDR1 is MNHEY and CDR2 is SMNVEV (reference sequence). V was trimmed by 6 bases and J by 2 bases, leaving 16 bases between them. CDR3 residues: CASSPQGNGNYGYTF. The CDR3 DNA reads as TGTGCCAGCAGCCCTCAAGGGAATGGCAACTATGGCTACACCTTC.

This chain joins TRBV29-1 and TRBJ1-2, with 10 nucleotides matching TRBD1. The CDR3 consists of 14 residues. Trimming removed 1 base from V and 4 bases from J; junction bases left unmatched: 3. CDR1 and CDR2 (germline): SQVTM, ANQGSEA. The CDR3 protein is CSVEGGQGFYGYTF. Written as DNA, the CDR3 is TGCAGCGTTGAAGGGGGACAGGGGTTCTATGGCTACACCTTC.

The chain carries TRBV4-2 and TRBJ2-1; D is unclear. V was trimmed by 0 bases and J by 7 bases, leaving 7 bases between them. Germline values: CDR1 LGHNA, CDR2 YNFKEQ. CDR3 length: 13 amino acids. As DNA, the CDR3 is TGTGCCAGCAGCCAAGATTTAGTAAATGAGCAGTTCTTC. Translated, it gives CASSQDLVNEQFF.

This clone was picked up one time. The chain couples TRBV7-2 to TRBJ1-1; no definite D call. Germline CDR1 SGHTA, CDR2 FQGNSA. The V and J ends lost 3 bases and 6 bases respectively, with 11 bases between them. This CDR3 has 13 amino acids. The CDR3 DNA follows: TGTGCCAGCAGCTTTCCCCGGCCGGCTGAAGCTTTCTTT. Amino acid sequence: CASSFPRPAEAFF.

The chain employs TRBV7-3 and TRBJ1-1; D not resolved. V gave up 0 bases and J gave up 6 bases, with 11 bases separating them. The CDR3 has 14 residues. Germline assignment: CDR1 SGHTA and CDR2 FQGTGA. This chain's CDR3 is CASSLTDGLSEAFF. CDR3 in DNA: TGTGCCAGCAGCTTAACGGACGGACTATCTGAAGCTTTCTTT.

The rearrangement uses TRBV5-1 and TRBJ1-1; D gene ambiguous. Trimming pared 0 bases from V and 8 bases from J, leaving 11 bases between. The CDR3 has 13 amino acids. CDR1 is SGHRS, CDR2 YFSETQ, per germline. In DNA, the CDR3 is TGCGCCAGCAGCTTGGAAGGGTACTCAGAAGCTTTCTTT. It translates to CASSLEGYSEAFF.

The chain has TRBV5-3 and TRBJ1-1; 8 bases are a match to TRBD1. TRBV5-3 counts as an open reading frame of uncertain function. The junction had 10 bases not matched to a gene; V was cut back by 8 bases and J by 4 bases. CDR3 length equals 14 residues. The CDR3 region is CASSQTGVGTEAFF. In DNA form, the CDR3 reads TGTGCCAGCAGCCAGACAGGGGTTGGCACTGAAGCTTTCTTT.

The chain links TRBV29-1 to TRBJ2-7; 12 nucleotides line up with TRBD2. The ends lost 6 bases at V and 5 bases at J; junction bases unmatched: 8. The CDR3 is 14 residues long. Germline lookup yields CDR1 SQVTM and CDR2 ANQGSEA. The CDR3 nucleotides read TGCAGCGTGGCCCCTAGCGGGAGGGTCAACGAGCAGTACTTC. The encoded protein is CSVAPSGRVNEQYF.

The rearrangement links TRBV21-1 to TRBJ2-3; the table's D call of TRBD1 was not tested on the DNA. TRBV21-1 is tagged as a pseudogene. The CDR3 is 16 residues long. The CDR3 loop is CASGLPGTEPTDTQYF. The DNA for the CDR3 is TGTGCCAGCGGGCTACCCGGGACAGAGCCGACAGATACGCAGTATTTT.

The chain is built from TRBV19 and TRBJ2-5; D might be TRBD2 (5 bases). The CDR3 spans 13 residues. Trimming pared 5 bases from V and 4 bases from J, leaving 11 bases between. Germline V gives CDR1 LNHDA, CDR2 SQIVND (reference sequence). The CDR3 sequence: CASSFVGVETQYF. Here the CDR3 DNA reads TGTGCCAGTAGTTTCGTGGGAGTAGAGACCCAGTACTTC.

CDR3 in DNA: TGTGCCAGCTCACATAAGGTCCGGTCGCACTATATCACCGGGGAGCTGTTTTTT. This encodes CASSHKVRSHYITGELFF. The gene calls are TRBV18 and TRBJ2-2; D ambiguous. This CDR3 has 18 amino acids. Germline V gives CDR1 KGHSH, CDR2 LQKENI. V lost 4 bases and J 4 bases, leaving 22 bases between the germline ends.

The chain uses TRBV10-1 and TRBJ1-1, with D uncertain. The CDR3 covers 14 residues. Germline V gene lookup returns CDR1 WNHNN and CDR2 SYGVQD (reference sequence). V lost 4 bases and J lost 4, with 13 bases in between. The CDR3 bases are TGCGCCAGCAGTGGCTGGTTGCTATTCACTGAAGCTTTCTTT. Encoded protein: CASSGWLLFTEAFF.

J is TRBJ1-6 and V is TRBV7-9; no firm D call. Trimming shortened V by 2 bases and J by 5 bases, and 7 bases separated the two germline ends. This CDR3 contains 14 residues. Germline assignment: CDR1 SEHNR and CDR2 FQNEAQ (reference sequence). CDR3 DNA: TGTGCCAGCAGCTTACCCGGTAATAATTCACCCCTCCACTTT. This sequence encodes CASSLPGNNSPLHF.

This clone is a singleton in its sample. The CDR3 region is CASSPGLGGQTQYF. The CDR3 DNA reads TGCGCCAGCAGCCCGGGCCTGGGGGGACAGACCCAGTACTTC. The chain joins TRBV5-1 to TRBJ2-5; D is perhaps TRBD2 (6 bases). This CDR3 has 14 residues. The germline gives CDR1 SGHRS, CDR2 YFSETQ. V was trimmed by 4 bases and J by 6 bases, leaving 16 bases between them.

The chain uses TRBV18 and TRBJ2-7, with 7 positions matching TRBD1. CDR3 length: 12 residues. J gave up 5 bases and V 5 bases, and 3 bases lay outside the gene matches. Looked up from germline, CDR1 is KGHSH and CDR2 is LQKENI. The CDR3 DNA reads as TGTGCCAGCTCATCAACAGGGGACGAGCAGTACTTC. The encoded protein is CASSSTGDEQYF.

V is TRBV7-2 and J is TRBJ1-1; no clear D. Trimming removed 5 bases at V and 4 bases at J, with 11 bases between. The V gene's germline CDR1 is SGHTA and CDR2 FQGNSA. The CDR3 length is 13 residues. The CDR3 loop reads CASSPLPGTEAFF. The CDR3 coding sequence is TGTGCCAGCAGCCCCCTGCCGGGCACTGAAGCTTTCTTT.

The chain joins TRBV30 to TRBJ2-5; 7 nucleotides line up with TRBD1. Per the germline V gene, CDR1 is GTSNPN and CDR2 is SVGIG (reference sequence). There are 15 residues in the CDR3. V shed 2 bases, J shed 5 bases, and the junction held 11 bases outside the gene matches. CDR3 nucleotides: TGTGCCTGGAGTCAGGGGGTGGCGGACGGTGAGACCCAGTACTTC. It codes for CAWSQGVADGETQYF.

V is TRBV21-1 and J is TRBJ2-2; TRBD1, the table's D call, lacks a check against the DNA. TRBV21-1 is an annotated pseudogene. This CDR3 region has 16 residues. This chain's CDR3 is CASSKGTGGFTGELFF. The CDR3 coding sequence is TGTGCCAGCAGCAAGGGGACAGGGGGCTTCACCGGGGAGCTGTTTTTT.

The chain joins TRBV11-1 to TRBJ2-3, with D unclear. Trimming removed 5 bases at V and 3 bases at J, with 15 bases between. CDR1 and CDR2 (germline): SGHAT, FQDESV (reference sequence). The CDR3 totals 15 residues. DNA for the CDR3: TGTGCCAGCAGCCACAAATCAAGTAGGACAGATACGCAGTATTTT. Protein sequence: CASSHKSSRTDTQYF.

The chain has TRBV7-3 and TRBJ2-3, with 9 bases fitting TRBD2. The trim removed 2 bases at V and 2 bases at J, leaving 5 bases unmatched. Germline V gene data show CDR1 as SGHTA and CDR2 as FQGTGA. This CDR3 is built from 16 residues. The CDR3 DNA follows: TGTGCCAGCAGCTTAGTAGCGGGAGCAGTCACAGATACGCAGTATTTT. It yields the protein CASSLVAGAVTDTQYF.